Shown below are 13 T cell receptor beta chains from a single sample sequenced in a study of blood T cell repertoires in COVID-19. The repertoire was sequenced with immunoSEQ multiplex PCR; TCRdb's copy has only in-frame clones and lacks some. Here the sample spans around 140,000 clones, around 86% being singletons. Material: peripheral blood. These receptor sequences come from a middle-aged man who had recovered from COVID-19.

The rearrangement links TRBV6-4 to TRBJ1-2; 8 bases are shared with TRBD1. CDR1 MRHNA and CDR2 SNTAGT come from the germline V gene. The CDR3 has 14 amino acids. V gave up 2 bases and J gave up 13 bases; unmatched junction bases: 12. This CDR3 reads CASSDGTGSGSRTF. The CDR3 nucleotides are TGTGCCAGCAGTGACGGGACAGGCTCTGGTTCGCGCACCTTC.

V gene TRBV4-3 combines with J gene TRBJ2-1, with a weak D call TRBD2 (6 bases). Germline CDR1 is LGHNA and CDR2 is YSLEER. V was clipped by 1 base and J by 8 bases, with 15 bases between them. The CDR3 sequence is 15 residues long. The CDR3 protein is CASSQGVEGRDEQFF. The CDR3 DNA sequence: TGCGCCAGCAGCCAAGGGGTGGAGGGTCGTGATGAGCAGTTCTTC.

V and J are TRBV7-2 and TRBJ2-5; D possibly corresponds to TRBD2 (6 bases). Germline lookup yields CDR1 SGHTA and CDR2 FQGNSA. The length of the CDR3 is 15 residues. Trimming removed 5 bases from V and 5 bases from J, with 18 bases in between. The DNA for the CDR3 is TGTGCCAGCAGCCTCTGGGAGGCTCCGAGCGAGACCCAGTACTTC. Protein: CASSLWEAPSETQYF. Full variable domain (outside the CDR3, taken from reference TRBV7-2 and TRBJ2-5): GAGVSQSPSNKVTEKGKDVELRCDPISGHTALYWYRQSLGQGLEFLIYFQGNSAPDKSGLPSDRFSAERTGGSVSTLTIQRTQQEDSAVYLCASSLWEAPSETQYFGPGTRLLVL.

This chain links TRBV29-1 with TRBJ1-2; 12 positions match TRBD1. With V trimmed by 7 bases and J by 7 bases, 16 bases remained unmatched. Germline V CDR1 and CDR2: SQVTM, ANQGSEA. The CDR3 length is 16 residues. Here the CDR3 DNA reads TGCAGCGCATTGAAAGGGGTTGGGACAGGGGGCTTTGGCTACACCTTC. This gives the protein CSALKGVGTGGFGYTF.

This chain uses TRBV5-4 with TRBJ1-2; 7 nucleotides agree with TRBD1. This CDR3 contains 15 residues. Germline CDR1 and CDR2: SGHNT and YYREEE (reference sequence). Losses at the gene ends were 1 base for V and 5 bases for J; bases not matched to a gene: 8. The CDR3 DNA sequence: TGTGCCAGCAGCTTGTCGACAGGGAAAGGGTATGGCTACACCTTC. Protein sequence: CASSLSTGKGYGYTF. Together with reference TRBV5-4 and TRBJ1-2, the CDR3 gives the full variable domain: ETGVTQSPTHLIKTRGQQVTLRCSSQSGHNTVSWYQQALGQGPQFIFQYYREEENGRGNFPPRFSGLQFPNYSSELNVNALELDDSALYLCASSLSTGKGYGYTFGSGTRLTVV.

The sample holds one count of this clone. V usage is TRBV5-4 and J usage is TRBJ2-7; D might be TRBD2 (6 bases). This CDR3 comprises 14 residues. Germline CDR1 and CDR2: SGHNT and YYREEE (reference sequence). Trimming took off 4 bases at V and 3 bases at J, with 14 bases between the two ends. CDR3 in amino acids: CASSTGTFFYEQYF. The CDR3 bases are TGTGCCAGCAGCACCGGGACTTTTTTCTACGAGCAGTACTTC.

This clone was detected only once. The DNA for the CDR3 is TGTGCCAGCAGGAACTACTACGAGCAGTACTTC. This encodes CASRNYYEQYF. The chain employs TRBV6-5 and TRBJ2-7; D not certain. The CDR3 has 11 residues. The germline CDR1 and CDR2 sequences are MNHEY and SVGAGI. V was shortened by 6 bases and J by 3 bases, with 6 bases between the two germline ends.

The chain links TRBV2 to TRBJ2-7; D may be TRBD1 (5 bases). The CDR3 has 15 residues. CDR1 SNHLY and CDR2 FYNNEI come from the germline V gene. Trimming pared 8 bases from V and 0 bases from J, leaving 17 bases between. The CDR3 loop reads CASRVQALGSYEQYF. CDR3 coding DNA: TGTGCCAGCCGAGTACAGGCGCTGGGCTCCTACGAGCAGTACTTC.

The chain joins TRBV6-5 to TRBJ2-2; 7 positions agree with TRBD1. The CDR3 runs 15 residues. The junction had 6 bases not matched to a gene; V was cut back by 5 bases and J by 3 bases. CDR1 and CDR2 (germline): MNHEY, SVGAGI. The CDR3 coding sequence is TGTGCCAGCAGTCCCCGGCAGGGGGACACCGGGGAGCTGTTTTTT. Its protein is CASSPRQGDTGELFF.

About this clone itself: At one end, the junction sequence differs from germline, possibly due to a read error. The chain couples TRBV4-3 to TRBJ2-7; 11 bases are shared with TRBD2. Germline CDR1 reads LGHNA; CDR2 reads YSLEER. The CDR3 is 15 residues long. CDR3 sequence: CASSQPGTSGLRQTF. CDR3 sequence (DNA): TGCGCCAGCAGCCAACCGGGGACTAGCGGCCTCCGTCAGACTTTC.

The genes are TRBV4-2 and TRBJ2-6; D possibly corresponds to TRBD1 (5 bases). The V end was cut by 1 base, the J end by 0 bases, with 10 bases between. The germline V gene has CDR1 LGHNA and CDR2 YNFKEQ. This CDR3 spans 17 amino acids. The CDR3 protein is CASSQAGQDSGANVLTF. The CDR3 DNA reads as TGTGCCAGCAGCCAAGCAGGACAAGACTCTGGGGCCAACGTCCTGACTTTC.

J is TRBJ1-4 and V is TRBV6-5, with 7 bases fitting TRBD1. J was trimmed by 7 bases and V by 2 bases; bases with no gene match: 7. Germline-derived CDR1 and CDR2 are MNHEY and SVGAGI. The CDR3 totals 15 residues. CDR3 nucleotide sequence: TGTGCCAGCAGTTACAGGGGGCAGCGGAGTGAAAAACTGTTTTTT. Encoded protein: CASSYRGQRSEKLFF.

The rearrangement uses TRBV6-2 or TRBV6-3 and TRBJ1-5; possible D gene TRBD1, 5 bases. Deletions cut 2 bases from V and 2 bases from J, with 10 bases between. Germline CDR1 is MNHEY and CDR2 is SVGEGT. There are 15 residues in the CDR3. The CDR3 here is CASSYRGSGNQPQHF. As DNA, the CDR3 is TGTGCCAGCAGTTACAGGGGCAGCGGCAATCAGCCCCAGCATTTT.